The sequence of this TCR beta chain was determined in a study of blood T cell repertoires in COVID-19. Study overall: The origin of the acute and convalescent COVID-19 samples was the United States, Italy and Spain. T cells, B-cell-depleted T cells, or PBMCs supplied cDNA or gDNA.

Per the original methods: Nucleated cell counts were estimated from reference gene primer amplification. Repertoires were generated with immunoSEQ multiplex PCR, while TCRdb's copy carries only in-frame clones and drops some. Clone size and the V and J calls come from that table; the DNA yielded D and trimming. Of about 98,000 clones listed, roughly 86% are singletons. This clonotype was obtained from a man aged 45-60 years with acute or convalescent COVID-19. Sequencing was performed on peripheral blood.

CDR3 loop: CASSAQGYSGNTIYF. DNA of the CDR3: TGTGCCAGCAGCGCGCAGGGGTACTCTGGAAACACCATATATTTT. The V gene is TRBV9, the J gene TRBJ1-3; weak D call: TRBD1 (6 bases). Germline CDR1 SGDLS, CDR2 YYNGEE. The V and J ends lost 3 bases and 0 bases respectively, with 10 bases between them. The CDR3 is 15 amino acids.